These T cell receptor beta chains were read from a single sample in a study of blood T cell repertoires in COVID-19. Clones were read by immunoSEQ multiplex PCR, and TCRdb kept only the in-frame ones, dropping some. The data hold almost 200,000 clones, with more than 70% observed a single time. The sample was PBMCs or T cells enriched from blood (not recorded which). These TCRs come from a woman aged 18-35 years who had recovered from COVID-19. Each CDR3 is given with its conserved first and last residue. The D gene is left open where the match is weak. The listing skips clone size in some rows; elsewhere it reads once, few, many or a size class.

D gene	clone size	V gene	J gene	CDR3 protein	CDR3 DNA
.	.	TRBV19	TRBJ2-7	CASSSPGQGPYEQYF	TGTGCCAGTAGTAGCCCGGGACAAGGCCCCTACGAGCAGTACTTC
.	.	TRBV2	TRBJ1-5	CASGRQVNQPQHF	TGTGCCAGCGGCAGACAGGTCAATCAGCCCCAGCATTTT
.	few	TRBV19	TRBJ2-3	CASSIAGGSRSQDTQYF	TGTGCCAGTAGTATAGCCGGAGGGAGCAGATCTCAGGATACGCAGTATTTT
.	.	TRBV27	TRBJ2-7	CASSWDSNYEQYF	TGTGCCAGCAGTTGGGACTCCAACTACGAGCAGTACTTC
TRBD1	.	TRBV2	TRBJ1-4	CASSADREGEKLFF	TGTGCCAGCAGTGCGGACAGGGAAGGAGAAAAACTGTTTTTT
.	.	TRBV24-1	TRBJ1-1	CATGRQENTEAFF	TGTGCCACCGGGAGACAGGAGAACACTGAAGCTTTCTTT
TRBD1	.	TRBV5-1	TRBJ1-4	CASSLAGTDEKLFF	TGCGCCAGCAGCTTGGCGGGGACAGATGAAAAACTGTTTTTT
.	.	TRBV5-4	TRBJ2-7	CAYASSLGPLERTLTYEQYF	TGTGCCTATGCCAGCAGCTTGGGTCCTTTGGAGCGGACTTTAACCTACGAGCAGTACTTC
TRBD1	.	TRBV19	TRBJ1-5	CASSAEPGQGTNQPQHF	TGTGCCAGTAGTGCAGAACCGGGACAGGGCACCAATCAGCCCCAGCATTTT
TRBD1	.	TRBV29-1	TRBJ1-2	CSVVGQGASFNYGYTF	TGCAGCGTGGTCGGACAGGGGGCCTCCTTTAACTATGGCTACACCTTC
.	.	TRBV19	TRBJ2-6	CASGALAGANVLTF	TGTGCCAGTGGGGCCCTCGCTGGGGCCAACGTCCTGACTTTC
TRBD2	once	TRBV9	TRBJ2-1	CASSVSGISYNEQFF	TGTGCCAGCAGCGTTAGCGGGATCTCCTACAATGAGCAGTTCTTC
.	.	TRBV9	TRBJ2-6	CASRGVADSSGANVLTF	TGTGCCAGCAGGGGGGTGGCGGACAGCTCTGGGGCCAACGTCCTGACTTTC
.	.	TRBV5-1	TRBJ2-2	CASSLELDGGELFF	TGCGCCAGCAGCTTGGAACTAGACGGCGGGGAGCTGTTTTTT
TRBD1	.	TRBV19	TRBJ2-6	CASSEGARGANVLTF	TGTGCCAGTAGTGAGGGGGCGCGCGGGGCCAACGTCCTGACTTTC
.	.	TRBV12-5	TRBJ2-7	CASGLVLGEQYF	TGTGCTAGTGGTTTGGTTCTCGGGGAGCAGTACTTC
.	.	TRBV5-4	TRBJ1-2	CASSSTGNGYTF	TGTGCCAGCAGCTCAACAGGGAATGGCTACACCTTC
TRBD1	once	TRBV27	TRBJ1-2	CASSLFYGQGVLYGYTF	TGTGCCAGCAGTTTATTTTACGGGCAGGGGGTCCTCTATGGCTACACCTTC
TRBD1	.	TRBV2	TRBJ1-1	CASSTGGTEAFF	TGTGCCAGCTCTACAGGGGGCACTGAAGCTTTCTTT
.	.	TRBV7-8	TRBJ2-7	CASSLELAWGQYF	TGTGCCAGCAGCTTAGAACTAGCTTGGGGGCAGTACTTC